This TCR beta chain was documented in a study of CD8 T cells in Susac syndrome. CDR1 and CDR2 from the germline V gene are MNHEY and SVGEGT. V lost 2 bases and J lost 8, with 4 bases in between. This CDR3 is 11 amino acids long. The authors reverse transcribed about 0.5 to 1 ug RNA with random hexamers. Coverage of TCR beta CDR3 amplification by immunoSEQ multiplex PCR extended to 54 Vbeta and 13 Jbeta. TCRdb reanalysed the immunoSEQ multiplex PCR reads using MiXCR and keeps one entry per CDR3 protein. The sample yields about 430,000 distinct CDR3 sequences, around 83% seen once. Peripheral blood CD8+ and CD4+ T cells were profiled by TCR beta sequencing. FACS enriched CD8+ TEMRA cells, while bulk CD8+ and CD4+ were negatively isolated.

Sequencing input: CD8+ T cells from PBMCs. This TCR derives from a human donor with multiple sclerosis. V gene TRBV6-2 or TRBV6-3 combines with J gene TRBJ2-1; D is uncertain. CDR3 protein: CASSYPDEQFF. DNA of the CDR3: TGTGCCAGCAGTTACCCCGATGAGCAGTTCTTC.